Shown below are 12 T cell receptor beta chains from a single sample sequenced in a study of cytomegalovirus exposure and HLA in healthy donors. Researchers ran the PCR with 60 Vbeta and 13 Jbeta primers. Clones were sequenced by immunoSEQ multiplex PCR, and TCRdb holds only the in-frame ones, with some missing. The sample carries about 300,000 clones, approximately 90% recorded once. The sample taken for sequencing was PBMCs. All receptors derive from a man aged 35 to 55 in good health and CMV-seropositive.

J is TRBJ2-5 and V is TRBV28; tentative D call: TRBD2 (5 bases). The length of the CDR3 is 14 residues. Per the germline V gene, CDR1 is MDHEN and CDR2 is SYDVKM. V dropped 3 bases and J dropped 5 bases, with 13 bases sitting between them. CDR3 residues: CASSFGVSVETQYF. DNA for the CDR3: TGTGCCAGCAGTTTTGGGGTTAGCGTGGAGACCCAGTACTTC.

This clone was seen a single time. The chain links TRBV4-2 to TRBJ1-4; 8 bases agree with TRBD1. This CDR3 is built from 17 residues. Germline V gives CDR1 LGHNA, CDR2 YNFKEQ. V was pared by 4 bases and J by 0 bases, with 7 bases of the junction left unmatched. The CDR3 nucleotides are TGTGCCAGCAGCCCTGCGGGACAGGCCTCAACTAATGAAAAACTGTTTTTT. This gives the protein CASSPAGQASTNEKLFF.

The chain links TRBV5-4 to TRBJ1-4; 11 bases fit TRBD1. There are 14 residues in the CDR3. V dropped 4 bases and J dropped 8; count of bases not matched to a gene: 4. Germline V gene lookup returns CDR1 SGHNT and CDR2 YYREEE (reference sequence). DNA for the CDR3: TGTGCCAGCAGCCCGGACAGGGGGCACGAAAAACTGTTTTTT. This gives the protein CASSPDRGHEKLFF. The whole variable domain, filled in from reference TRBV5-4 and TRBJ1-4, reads ETGVTQSPTHLIKTRGQQVTLRCSSQSGHNTVSWYQQALGQGPQFIFQYYREEENGRGNFPPRFSGLQFPNYSSELNVNALELDDSALYLCASSPDRGHEKLFFGSGTQLSVL.

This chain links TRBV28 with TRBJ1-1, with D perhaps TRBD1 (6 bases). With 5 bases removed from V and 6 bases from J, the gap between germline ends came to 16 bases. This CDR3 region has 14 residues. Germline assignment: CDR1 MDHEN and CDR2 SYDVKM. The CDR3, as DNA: TGTGCCAGCAGTAGGCCGCGGGGGCACCCTGAAGCTTTCTTT. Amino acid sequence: CASSRPRGHPEAFF.

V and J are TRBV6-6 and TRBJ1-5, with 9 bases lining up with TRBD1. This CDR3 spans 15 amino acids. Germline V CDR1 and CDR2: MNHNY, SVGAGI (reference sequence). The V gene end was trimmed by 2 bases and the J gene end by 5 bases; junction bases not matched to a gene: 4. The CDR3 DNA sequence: TGTGCCAGCAGTTACCAACAGGGGGCCTATCAGCCCCAGCATTTT. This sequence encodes CASSYQQGAYQPQHF.

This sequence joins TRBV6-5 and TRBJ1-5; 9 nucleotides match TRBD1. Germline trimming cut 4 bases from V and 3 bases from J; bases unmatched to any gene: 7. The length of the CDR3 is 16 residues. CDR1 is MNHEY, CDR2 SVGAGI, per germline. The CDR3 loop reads CASSSHRTGDNQPQHF. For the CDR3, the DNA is TGTGCCAGCAGTTCTCATCGGACAGGGGACAATCAGCCCCAGCATTTT.

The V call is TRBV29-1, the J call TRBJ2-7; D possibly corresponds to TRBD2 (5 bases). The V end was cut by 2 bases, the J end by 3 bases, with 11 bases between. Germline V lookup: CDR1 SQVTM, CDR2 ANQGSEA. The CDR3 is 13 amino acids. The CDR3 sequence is CSVEIRGNYEQYF. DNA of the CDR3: TGCAGCGTTGAAATACGGGGAAACTACGAGCAGTACTTC.

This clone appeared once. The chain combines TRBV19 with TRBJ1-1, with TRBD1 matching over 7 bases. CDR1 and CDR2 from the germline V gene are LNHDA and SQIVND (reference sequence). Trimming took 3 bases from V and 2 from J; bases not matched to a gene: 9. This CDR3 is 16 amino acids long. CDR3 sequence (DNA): TGTGCCAGTAGTATCAATCCGACAGGGTTAAACACTGAAGCTTTCTTT. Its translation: CASSINPTGLNTEAFF. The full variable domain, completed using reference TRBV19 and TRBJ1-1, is DGGITQSPKYLFRKEGQNVTLSCEQNLNHDAMYWYRQDPGQGLRLIYYSQIVNDFQKGDIAEGYSVSREKKESFPLTVTSAQKNPTAFYLCASSINPTGLNTEAFFGQGTRLTVV.

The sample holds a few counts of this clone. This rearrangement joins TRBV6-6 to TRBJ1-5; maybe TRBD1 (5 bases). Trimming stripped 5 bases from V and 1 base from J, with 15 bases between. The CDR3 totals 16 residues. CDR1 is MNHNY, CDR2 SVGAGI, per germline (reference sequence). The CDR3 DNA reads TGTGCCAGCAGTGCTTCTCGGGGGAAGAGCAATCAGCCCCAGCATTTT. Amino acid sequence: CASSASRGKSNQPQHF.

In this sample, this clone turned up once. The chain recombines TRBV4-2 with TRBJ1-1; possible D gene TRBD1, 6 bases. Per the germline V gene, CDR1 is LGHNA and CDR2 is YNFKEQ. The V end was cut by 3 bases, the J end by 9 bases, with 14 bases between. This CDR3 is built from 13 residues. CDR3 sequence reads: CASSQDGTRKAFF. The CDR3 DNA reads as TGTGCCAGCAGCCAGGACGGGACAAGAAAAGCTTTCTTT.

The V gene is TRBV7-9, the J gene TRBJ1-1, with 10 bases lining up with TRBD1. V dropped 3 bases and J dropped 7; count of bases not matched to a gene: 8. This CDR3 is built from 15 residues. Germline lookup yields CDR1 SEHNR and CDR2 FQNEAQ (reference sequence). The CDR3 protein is CASSFGTGEKIEAFF. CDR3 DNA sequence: TGTGCCAGCAGCTTTGGGACAGGGGAGAAAATTGAAGCTTTCTTT. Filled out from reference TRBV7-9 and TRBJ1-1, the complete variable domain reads DTGVSQNPRHKITKRGQNVTFRCDPISEHNRLYWYRQTLGQGPEFLTYFQNEAQLEKSRLLSDRFSAERPKGSFSTLEIQRTEQGDSAMYLCASSFGTGEKIEAFFGQGTRLTVV.

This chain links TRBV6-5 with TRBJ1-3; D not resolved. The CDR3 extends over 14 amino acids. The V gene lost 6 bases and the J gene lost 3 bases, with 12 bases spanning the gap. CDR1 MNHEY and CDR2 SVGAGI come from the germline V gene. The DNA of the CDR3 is TGTGCCAGCAGGCCCGGAGCGAGTGGAAACACCATATATTTT. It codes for CASRPGASGNTIYF.